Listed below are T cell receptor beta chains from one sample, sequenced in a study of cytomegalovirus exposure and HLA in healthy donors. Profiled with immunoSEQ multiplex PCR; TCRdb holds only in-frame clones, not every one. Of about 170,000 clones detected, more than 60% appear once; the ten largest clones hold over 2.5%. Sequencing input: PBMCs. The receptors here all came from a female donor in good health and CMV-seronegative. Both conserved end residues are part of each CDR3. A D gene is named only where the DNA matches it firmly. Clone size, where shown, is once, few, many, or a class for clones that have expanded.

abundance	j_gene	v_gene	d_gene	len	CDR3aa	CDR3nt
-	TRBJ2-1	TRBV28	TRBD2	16	CASKSGRLSSYNEQFF	TGTGCCAGCAAGAGCGGGAGGCTAAGCTCCTACAATGAGCAGTTCTTC
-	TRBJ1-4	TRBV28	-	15	CASSSRGKGNEKLFF	TGTGCCAGCAGTTCAAGGGGGAAGGGGAATGAAAAACTGTTTTTT
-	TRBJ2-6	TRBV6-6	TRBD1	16	CASSSTGGTGANVLTF	TGTGCCAGCAGTTCGACAGGGGGGACTGGGGCCAACGTCCTGACTTTC
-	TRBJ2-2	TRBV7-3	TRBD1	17	CASSLMGAGGESGELFF	TGTGCCAGCAGCTTAATGGGGGCAGGGGGCGAGTCCGGGGAGCTGTTTTTT
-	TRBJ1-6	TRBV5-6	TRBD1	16	CASSLDPGQGFWSLHF	TGTGCCAGCAGCTTGGATCCGGGACAGGGGTTTTGGAGCCTCCACTTT
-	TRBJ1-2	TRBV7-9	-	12	CASSLAVGGYTF	TGTGCCAGCAGCTTAGCGGTGGGCGGCTACACCTTC
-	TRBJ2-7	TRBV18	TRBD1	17	CASSPKNRDRGIYEQYF	TGTGCCAGCTCACCAAAGAACCGGGACAGGGGGATCTACGAGCAGTACTTC
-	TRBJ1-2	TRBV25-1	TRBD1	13	CASSVHRGGGYTF	TGTGCCAGCAGTGTACACAGGGGAGGCGGCTACACCTTC
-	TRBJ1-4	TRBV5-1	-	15	CASTMGQTTNEKLFF	TGCGCCAGCACTATGGGGCAGACAACTAATGAAAAACTGTTTTTT
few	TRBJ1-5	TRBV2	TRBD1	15	CASSMRQGGYQPQHF	TGTGCCAGCAGTATGCGACAGGGGGGGTATCAGCCCCAGCATTTT
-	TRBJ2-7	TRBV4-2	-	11	CASSQAFEQYF	TGTGCCAGCAGCCAAGCGTTCGAGCAGTACTTC
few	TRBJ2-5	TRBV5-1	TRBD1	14	CASSLGTGEETQYF	TGCGCCAGCAGCCTAGGGACAGGGGAAGAGACCCAGTACTTC
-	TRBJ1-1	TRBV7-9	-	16	CASSSSREQGFTEAFF	TGTGCCAGCAGCTCGAGTCGTGAACAGGGATTCACTGAAGCTTTCTTT
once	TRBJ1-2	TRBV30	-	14	CAWSLSAGATGYTF	TGTGCCTGGAGTCTATCAGCAGGGGCGACTGGCTACACCTTC
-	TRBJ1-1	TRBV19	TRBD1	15	CASSDRAGADTEAFF	TGTGCCAGTAGCGACAGGGCGGGCGCGGACACTGAAGCTTTCTTT
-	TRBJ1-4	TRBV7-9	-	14	CASTLGRGNEKLFF	TGTGCCAGCACCCTCGGTAGGGGTAACGAAAAACTGTTTTTT
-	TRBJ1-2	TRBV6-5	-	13	CASSYGQNYGYTF	TGTGCCAGCAGTTACGGGCAGAACTATGGCTACACCTTC
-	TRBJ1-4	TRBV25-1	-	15	CASTPRTVTNEKLFF	TGTGCCAGCACCCCGCGGACAGTAACTAATGAAAAACTGTTTTTT
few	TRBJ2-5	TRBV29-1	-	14	CSVEMGAVRGTQYF	TGCAGCGTTGAAATGGGCGCCGTACGGGGGACCCAGTACTTC
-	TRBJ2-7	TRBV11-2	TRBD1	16	CASSSPSRGRNYEQYF	TGTGCCAGCAGCTCTCCTTCCAGGGGGCGCAACTACGAGCAGTACTTC
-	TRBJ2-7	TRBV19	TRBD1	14	CASSTDRVAYEQYF	TGTGCCAGTAGTACGGACAGGGTCGCCTACGAGCAGTACTTC
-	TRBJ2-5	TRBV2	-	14	CASSELSGQKTQYF	TGTGCCAGCAGTGAACTCAGCGGCCAAAAGACCCAGTACTTC
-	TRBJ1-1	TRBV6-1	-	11	CASRTGEGAFF	TGTGCCAGCAGGACAGGAGAGGGTGCTTTCTTT
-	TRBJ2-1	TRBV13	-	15	CASSLVGGVYNEQFF	TGTGCCAGCAGCTTAGTGGGCGGGGTTTACAATGAGCAGTTCTTC
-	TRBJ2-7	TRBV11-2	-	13	CASSPGDSYEQYF	TGTGCCAGCAGCCCCGGGGACTCCTACGAGCAGTACTTC
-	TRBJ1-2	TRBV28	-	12	CASRLGGGGYTF	TGTGCCAGCAGGCTGGGGGGTGGTGGCTACACCTTC
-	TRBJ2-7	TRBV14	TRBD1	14	CASSPQQGVNEQYF	TGTGCCAGCAGCCCACAACAGGGGGTAAACGAGCAGTACTTC
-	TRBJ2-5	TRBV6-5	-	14	CASSYSRRQETQYF	TGTGCCAGCAGTTATTCCCGCAGACAGGAGACCCAGTACTTC
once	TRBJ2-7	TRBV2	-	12	CASINILYEQYF	TGTGCCAGCATTAACATTCTCTACGAGCAGTACTTC
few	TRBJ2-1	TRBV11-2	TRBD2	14	CASSPTGGANEQFF	TGTGCCAGCTCTCCGACGGGGGGGGCGAATGAGCAGTTCTTC
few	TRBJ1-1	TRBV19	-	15	CASSPRGARNTEAFF	TGTGCCAGTAGCCCCCGGGGGGCTCGGAACACTGAAGCTTTCTTT
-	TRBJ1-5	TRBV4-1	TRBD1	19	CASSVHTGTGLTSNQPQHF	TGCGCCAGCAGCGTCCACACCGGGACAGGGTTGACGAGCAATCAGCCCCAGCATTTT
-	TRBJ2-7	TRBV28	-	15	CASSAHRENNYEQYF	TGTGCCAGCAGTGCCCACAGGGAAAACAACTACGAGCAGTACTTC
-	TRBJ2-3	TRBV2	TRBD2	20	CASSEGGGLAGVQGTDTQYF	TGTGCCAGCAGTGAAGGAGGTGGACTAGCGGGAGTTCAGGGCACAGATACGCAGTATTTT
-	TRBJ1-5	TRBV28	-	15	CASSHPDSSRQPQHF	TGTGCCAGCAGCCATCCAGACAGCTCAAGGCAGCCCCAGCATTTT
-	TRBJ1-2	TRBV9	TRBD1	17	CASSGRDRGLARDGYTF	TGTGCCAGCAGCGGCCGGGACAGGGGGCTCGCGCGGGATGGCTACACCTTC
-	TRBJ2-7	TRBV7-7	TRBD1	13	CASSEGQSYEQYF	TGTGCTAGCAGCGAGGGACAGAGTTACGAGCAGTACTTC
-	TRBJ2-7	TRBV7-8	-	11	CASSPNYEQYF	TGTGCCAGCAGCCCCAACTACGAGCAGTACTTC